This TCR beta chain came from a study of shared clonotypes between healthy human individuals. Germline lookup yields CDR1 ENHRY and CDR2 SYGVKD. The CDR3 loop spans 12 amino acids. Trimming removed 0 bases at V and 5 bases at J, with 2 bases between. Study-level findings and limits: The generation probabilities recorded for non-shared clonotypes fell below those of clonotypes shared by all four donors. Clonotype sharing among donors likely depends on sequencing depth.

Libraries were prepared by immunoSEQ multiplex PCR; TCRdb keeps only in-frame clonotypes and omits some of them. Altogether hundreds of thousands of clones are present, 55% to 75% being singletons, with the ten largest covering approximately 1.8%. A remark on this clone: What it binds is not known.

The receptor comes from a woman in her 30s in good health. Sequenced input: memory CD4+ T cells sorted from blood. Subset denoted: CD45RA-negative fraction. The rearrangement links TRBV10-3 to TRBJ1-5; D uncertain. CDR3 protein: CAISESHQPQHF. CDR3 nucleotides: TGTGCCATCAGTGAGTCGCATCAGCCCCAGCATTTT.